This TCR beta chain was found in a study of technical replicates of blood from a handful of donors. The table came from immunoSEQ multiplex PCR; TCRdb's copy has only in-frame clones and leaves some out. Of about 75,000 clones listed, 91% are singletons. CDR3 size: 17 residues. The J segment lost 4 bases and the V segment lost 2 bases, leaving 11 bases of the junction unmatched. The germline gives CDR1 GTSNPN, CDR2 SVGIG (reference sequence). Material for sequencing was T cells isolated from PBMCs. The genes are TRBV30 and TRBJ1-2, with 12 bases that match TRBD1. The receptor's source is a human donor in good health. Some clones in this sample may be carry-over from other donors' samples. The CDR3 DNA sequence: TGTGCCTGGAGTTTGCCAACCGGGACAGGGGGCTTCTATGGCTACACCTTC. This sequence encodes CAWSLPTGTGGFYGYTF.